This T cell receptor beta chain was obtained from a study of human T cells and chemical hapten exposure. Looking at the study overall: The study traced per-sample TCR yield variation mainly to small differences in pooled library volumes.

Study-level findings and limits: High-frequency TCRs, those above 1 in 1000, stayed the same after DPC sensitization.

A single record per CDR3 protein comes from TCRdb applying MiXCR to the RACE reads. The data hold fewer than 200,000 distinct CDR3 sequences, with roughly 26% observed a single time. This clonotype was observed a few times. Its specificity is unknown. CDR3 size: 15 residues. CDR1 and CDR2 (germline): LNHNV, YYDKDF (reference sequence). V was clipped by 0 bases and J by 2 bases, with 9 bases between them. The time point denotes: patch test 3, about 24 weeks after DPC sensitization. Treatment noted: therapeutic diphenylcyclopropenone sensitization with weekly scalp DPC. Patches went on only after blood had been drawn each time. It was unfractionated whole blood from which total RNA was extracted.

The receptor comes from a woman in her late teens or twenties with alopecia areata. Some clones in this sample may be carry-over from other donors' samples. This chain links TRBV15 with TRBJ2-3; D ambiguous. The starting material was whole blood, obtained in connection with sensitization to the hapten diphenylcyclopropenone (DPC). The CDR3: CATSREYAITDTQYF. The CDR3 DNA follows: TGTGCCACCAGCAGAGAATATGCGATCACAGATACGCAGTATTTT.